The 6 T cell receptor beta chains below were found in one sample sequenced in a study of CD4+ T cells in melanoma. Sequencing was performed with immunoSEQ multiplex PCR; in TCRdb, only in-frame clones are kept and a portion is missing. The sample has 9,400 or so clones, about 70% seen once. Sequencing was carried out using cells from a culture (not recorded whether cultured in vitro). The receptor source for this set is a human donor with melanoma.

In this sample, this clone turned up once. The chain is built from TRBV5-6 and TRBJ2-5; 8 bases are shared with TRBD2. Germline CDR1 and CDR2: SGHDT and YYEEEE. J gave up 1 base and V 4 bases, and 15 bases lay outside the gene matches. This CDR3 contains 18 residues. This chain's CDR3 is CASSLPGARGGPQETQYF. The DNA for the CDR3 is TGTGCCAGCAGCCTACCCGGTGCCCGGGGGGGCCCCCAAGAGACCCAGTACTTC.

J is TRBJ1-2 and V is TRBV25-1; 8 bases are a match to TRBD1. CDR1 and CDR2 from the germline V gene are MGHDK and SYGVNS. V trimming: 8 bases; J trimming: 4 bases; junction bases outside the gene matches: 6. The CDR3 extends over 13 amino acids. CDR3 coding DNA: TGTGCCAGCGCGAGGACAGGGATCTATGGCTACACCTTC. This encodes CASARTGIYGYTF.

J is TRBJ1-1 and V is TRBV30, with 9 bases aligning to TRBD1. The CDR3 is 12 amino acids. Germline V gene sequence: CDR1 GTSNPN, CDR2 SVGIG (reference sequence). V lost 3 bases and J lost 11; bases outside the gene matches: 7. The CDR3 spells CAWSLTGGLAFF. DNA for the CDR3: TGTGCCTGGAGCCTGACAGGGGGTTTGGCTTTCTTT.

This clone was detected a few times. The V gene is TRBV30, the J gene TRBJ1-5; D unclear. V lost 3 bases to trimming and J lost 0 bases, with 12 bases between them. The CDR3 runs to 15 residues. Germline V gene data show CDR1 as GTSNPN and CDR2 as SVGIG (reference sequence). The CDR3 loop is CAWRPKGDSNQPQHF. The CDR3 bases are TGTGCCTGGAGGCCCAAGGGTGATAGCAATCAGCCCCAGCATTTT.

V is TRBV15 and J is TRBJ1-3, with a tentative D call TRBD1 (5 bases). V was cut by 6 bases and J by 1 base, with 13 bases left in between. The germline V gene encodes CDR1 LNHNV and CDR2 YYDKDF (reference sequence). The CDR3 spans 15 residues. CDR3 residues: CATRSRGMSGNTIYF. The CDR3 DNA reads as TGTGCCACCAGGTCGCGGGGGATGTCTGGAAACACCATATATTTT.

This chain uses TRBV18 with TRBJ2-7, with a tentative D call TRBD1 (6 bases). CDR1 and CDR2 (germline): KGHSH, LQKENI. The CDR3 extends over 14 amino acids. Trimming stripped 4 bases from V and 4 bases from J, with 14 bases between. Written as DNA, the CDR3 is TGTGCCAGCTCACGAAAGAGGACAGAATACGAGCAGTACTTC. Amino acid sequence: CASSRKRTEYEQYF.